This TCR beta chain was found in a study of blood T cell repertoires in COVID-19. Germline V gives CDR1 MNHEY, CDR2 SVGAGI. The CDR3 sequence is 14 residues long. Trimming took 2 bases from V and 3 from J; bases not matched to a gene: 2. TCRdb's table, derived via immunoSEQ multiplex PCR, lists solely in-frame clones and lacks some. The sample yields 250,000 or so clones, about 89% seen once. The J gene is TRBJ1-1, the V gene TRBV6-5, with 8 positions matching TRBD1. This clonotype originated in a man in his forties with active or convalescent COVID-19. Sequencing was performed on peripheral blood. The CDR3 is CASSYMDRDTEAFF. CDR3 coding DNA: TGTGCCAGCAGTTACATGGACAGGGACACTGAAGCTTTCTTT.